This T cell receptor beta chain was sequenced during a study of cytomegalovirus exposure and HLA in healthy donors. With 1 base removed from V and 8 bases from J, the gap between germline ends came to 12 bases. CDR3 length equals 13 residues. In its sample, this clone was seen a few times. Its matching antigen is unknown. Notes on the study in general: Sequencing likely caused a cluster of highly shared sequence variants. It was assumed in the presence/absence analyses that sequencing depth was roughly uniform across donors.

In the PCR, 60 Vbeta and 13 Jbeta primers were used. Data came from immunoSEQ multiplex PCR; TCRdb stores just in-frame clones and leaves some out. The sample has 95,000 to 150,000 clones, 15% to 20% seen once. This sequence joins TRBV5-3 and TRBJ1-2; D remains ambiguous. TRBV5-3 is an ORF for which the function is uncertain. This clonotype originated in a female donor in good health and CMV-seropositive. Sequencing was carried out using PBMCs. The CDR3: CARSLFTDWGYTF. The CDR3 DNA follows: TGTGCCAGAAGCTTGTTTACAGATTGGGGCTACACCTTC.